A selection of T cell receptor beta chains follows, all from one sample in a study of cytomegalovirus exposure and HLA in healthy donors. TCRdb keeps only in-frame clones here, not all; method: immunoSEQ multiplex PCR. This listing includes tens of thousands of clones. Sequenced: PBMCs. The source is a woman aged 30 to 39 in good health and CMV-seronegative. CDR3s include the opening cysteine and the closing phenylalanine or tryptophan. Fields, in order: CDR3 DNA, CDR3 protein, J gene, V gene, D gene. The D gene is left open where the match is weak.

TGTGCCAGCAGCCACAGGTTCAACGAGCAGTACTTC	CASSHRFNEQYF	TRBJ2-7	TRBV6-1	NA
TGTGCCAGCTCATCGACAGGAGAACCACCTTACGAGCAGTACTTC	CASSSTGEPPYEQYF	TRBJ2-7	TRBV18	NA
TGCGCCAGCAGCTTGTCGGGCGGGGGGGTCACAGATACGCAGTATTTT	CASSLSGGGVTDTQYF	TRBJ2-3	TRBV5-1	TRBD2
TGTGCCAGCAGAAATACAGGGCCGGAGACCCAGTACTTC	CASRNTGPETQYF	TRBJ2-5	TRBV7-9	NA
TGTGCCAGTAGTTCCGGGACAGGAGACTACGAGCAGTACTTC	CASSSGTGDYEQYF	TRBJ2-7	TRBV19	TRBD1
TGTGCCAGCAGTGAGCCAGGGGCGGGAGCGGTCTACGAGCAGTACTTC	CASSEPGAGAVYEQYF	TRBJ2-7	TRBV28	NA
TGCGCCAGCAGCCAGGGGGCGGGAGTAGGTTTGGATGAGCAGTTCTTC	CASSQGAGVGLDEQFF	TRBJ2-1	TRBV4-1	NA
TGTGCCTGGAACCCTACAGGACCCGGGGAGCTGTTTTTT	CAWNPTGPGELFF	TRBJ2-2	TRBV30	NA
TGCAGCGCTCGGAGGGCTCTCTATGGCTACACCTTC	CSARRALYGYTF	TRBJ1-2	TRBV29-1	NA
TGCGCCAGCAGCTGGACTAGGGGGTATGAGCAGTTCTTC	CASSWTRGYEQFF	TRBJ2-1	TRBV5-1	NA
TGTGCCAGCAGTTGGACAGAGACGAACACTGAAGCTTTCTTT	CASSWTETNTEAFF	TRBJ1-1	TRBV6-5	NA
TGTGCCTGGAGTGCAAGACAGTTCTTCTCTGGAAACACCATATATTTT	CAWSARQFFSGNTIYF	TRBJ1-3	TRBV30	NA
TGTGCCAGCAGCCTAGGATGGGTCAGAAGCTACGAGCAGTACTTC	CASSLGWVRSYEQYF	TRBJ2-7	TRBV25-1	NA
TGTGCCAGCAGGCCTACTAGAGGGAGCTCCTACGAGCAGTACTTC	CASRPTRGSSYEQYF	TRBJ2-7	TRBV6-5	NA
TGTGCCAGTAGCCTGCCGGGACTAGGGATCTACGAGCAGTACTTC	CASSLPGLGIYEQYF	TRBJ2-7	TRBV19	TRBD2
TGTGCCAGCAGCCCCGACCAGGGAAGCTACGAGCAGTACTTC	CASSPDQGSYEQYF	TRBJ2-7	TRBV9	NA
TGTGCCAGCAGCGGGGCGGGGGAAGGCTACACCTTC	CASSGAGEGYTF	TRBJ1-2	TRBV5-4	NA
TGTGCCAGCAGCCAAGGCCCACGACTAGCGGGGAACTACGAGCAGTACTTC	CASSQGPRLAGNYEQYF	TRBJ2-7	TRBV14	TRBD2
TGTGCCATCAGTGAGTCACGGCAGGGAAGCAATCAGCCCCAGCATTTT	CAISESRQGSNQPQHF	TRBJ1-5	TRBV10-3	NA
TGTGCCAGCAGTTTTTCAGGGGGTCCCACCGGGGAGCTGTTTTTT	CASSFSGGPTGELFF	TRBJ2-2	TRBV6-5	TRBD1
TGTGCCAGCTCTCCCTCTAGCGGGGGGTCCTACAATGAGCAGTTCTTC	CASSPSSGGSYNEQFF	TRBJ2-1	TRBV18	TRBD2
TGCAGCGTTTACAACTACGAGCAGTACTTC	CSVYNYEQYF	TRBJ2-7	TRBV29-1	NA
TGTGCCAGCAGCCGTAGCGGGGGTCCCGCCTACGAGCAGTACTTC	CASSRSGGPAYEQYF	TRBJ2-7	TRBV11-2	TRBD2
TGTGCCCGCCTGACTACCGGAGGCGAGCAGTACTTC	CARLTTGGEQYF	TRBJ2-7	TRBV30	NA
TGTGCCAGCAGCCAAGATCTCCCTGCAGGGGGGGGAAACACCATATATTTT	CASSQDLPAGGGNTIYF	TRBJ1-3	TRBV4-2	TRBD1
TGTGCCAGCACTCGACAGGGGACCCAAACCGGGGAGCTGTTTTTT	CASTRQGTQTGELFF	TRBJ2-2	TRBV6-5	TRBD1
TGTGCCAGCAGTTCACAGGGGAATGAGCAGTTCTTC	CASSSQGNEQFF	TRBJ2-1	TRBV6-5	TRBD1
TGTGCCAGCAGCCCCCTACTCAGGGATTGGCACGAGCAGTACTTC	CASSPLLRDWHEQYF	TRBJ2-7	TRBV7-9	NA
TGTGCCAGCAGTGACCCCTTCTCCGGGACAGGGAATGAAAAACTGTTTTTT	CASSDPFSGTGNEKLFF	TRBJ1-4	TRBV6-1	TRBD1
TGTGCCAGCAGACAACAGGGAGGGAGCACCGGGGAGCTGTTTTTT	CASRQQGGSTGELFF	TRBJ2-2	TRBV7-3	NA
TGTGCCAGCAGCCCTACCGTCGCAAGCACAGATACGCAGTATTTT	CASSPTVASTDTQYF	TRBJ2-3	TRBV7-8	NA
TGCGCCAGCGGAGTTGAGACAGGGTATCGAGAGACCCAGTACTTC	CASGVETGYRETQYF	TRBJ2-5	TRBV5-1	TRBD1
TGTGCCAGCAGTCAACAGGGCTCAGGTCAGCCCCAGCATTTT	CASSQQGSGQPQHF	TRBJ1-5	TRBV6-5	NA
TGTGCCAGCAGCGCCAGGGGATTCAGCAATCAGCCCCAGCATTTT	CASSARGFSNQPQHF	TRBJ1-5	TRBV5-6	NA
TGCGCCAGCAGCTCCGCGGGGGGGACGAATGAGCAGTTCTTC	CASSSAGGTNEQFF	TRBJ2-1	TRBV5-1	TRBD2
TGCAGCGTCTCGACTAGCGGGGGTTACAATGAGCAGTTCTTC	CSVSTSGGYNEQFF	TRBJ2-1	TRBV29-1	TRBD2
TGTGCCACTGGACAGGGGGCGAGTGGGGCCAACGTCCTGACTTTC	CATGQGASGANVLTF	TRBJ2-6	TRBV10-3	TRBD1
TGTGCCAGCTCACCCTTTGGCACAGATACGCAGTATTTT	CASSPFGTDTQYF	TRBJ2-3	TRBV18	NA
TGTGCCAGCAGCTTACCCCCAGAGGGAGTTCTCGAAGCTTTCTTT	CASSLPPEGVLEAFF	TRBJ1-1	TRBV7-9	NA
TGCGCCAGCAAGTATTGGCTAGCGGGAGGCACAAGCACAGATACGCAGTATTTT	CASKYWLAGGTSTDTQYF	TRBJ2-3	TRBV10-2	TRBD2
TGTGCCAGCAGTTACGAGTTTCAGCCCCAGCATTTT	CASSYEFQPQHF	TRBJ1-5	TRBV6-6	NA